The rows below give T cell receptor beta chains drawn from one sample of a study of CD8+ T cells in alopecia areata. Some clones are missing from TCRdb's copy, which holds only in-frame ones; the method was immunoSEQ multiplex PCR. The sample contains approximately 130,000 clones, around 63% of which appear only once. Sequencing was performed on CD4+ T cells sorted from blood, taken at week 4, from a patient treated with tofacitinib. These receptors all come from a human donor with alopecia areata. The CDR3 runs from the conserved cysteine through the conserved F or W. D genes are given only for firm matches. Clone size is not always given. Where it is, it says once, few, many or a class for expanded clones.

abundance	d_gene	v_gene	j_gene	CDR3aa	CDR3nt
few	.	TRBV5-1	TRBJ2-1	CASSLGSLTSVDEQFF	TGCGCCAGCAGCTTGGGGTCGCTAACCAGTGTGGATGAGCAGTTCTTC
few	.	TRBV28	TRBJ2-5	CASIPGGQETQYF	TGTGCCAGCATCCCTGGGGGGCAAGAGACCCAGTACTTC
.	TRBD1	TRBV29-1	TRBJ1-2	CSVSGTGNYGYTF	TGCAGCGTCTCCGGGACAGGGAACTATGGCTACACCTTC
.	.	TRBV29-1	TRBJ2-7	CSVEDFSYEQYF	TGCAGCGTTGAAGACTTCTCCTACGAGCAGTACTTC
.	.	TRBV30	TRBJ1-1	CAWSVKRFNTEAFF	TGTGCCTGGAGTGTTAAGCGGTTTAACACTGAAGCTTTCTTT
few	.	TRBV7-9	TRBJ2-1	CASSPGLGGSQFRNEQFF	TGTGCCAGCAGCCCAGGGCTCGGGGGCTCCCAGTTTCGGAATGAGCAGTTCTTC
.	TRBD2	TRBV7-2	TRBJ2-7	CASSQAGGPTEQYF	TGTGCCAGCAGCCAAGCGGGGGGGCCGACCGAGCAGTACTTC
few	.	TRBV4-3	TRBJ1-6	CASSQEMRSPLHF	TGCGCCAGCAGCCAAGAGATGCGTTCACCCCTCCACTTT
.	.	TRBV4-3	TRBJ1-5	CASSQVLVECGF	TGCGCCAGCAGCCAAGTTCTCGTAGAGTGTGGTTTT
.	TRBD1	TRBV29-1	TRBJ2-3	CSVDSQGDPTDTQYF	TGCAGCGTTGATTCACAGGGGGACCCTACAGATACGCAGTATTTT
.	.	TRBV29-1	TRBJ2-5	CSVLTDTQETQYF	TGCAGCGTTTTGACAGATACCCAAGAGACCCAGTACTTC
medium-sized	.	TRBV15	TRBJ2-5	CATSNQETQYF	TGTGCCACCAGCAACCAAGAGACCCAGTACTTC
once	.	TRBV18	TRBJ2-3	CASSPFVEGDTDTQYF	TGTGCCAGCTCGCCTTTCGTTGAGGGAGATACAGATACGCAGTATTTT
medium-sized	TRBD1	TRBV4-1	TRBJ2-1	CASSPWTGVNNEQFF	TGCGCCAGCAGCCCCTGGACAGGGGTTAACAATGAGCAGTTCTTC
.	TRBD2	TRBV10-3	TRBJ2-5	CAISVRGEETQYF	TGTGCCATCAGTGTCCGGGGGGAAGAGACCCAGTACTTC
.	TRBD1	TRBV5-6	TRBJ1-2	CASSGKTTGQGFYGYTF	TGTGCCAGCAGCGGCAAGACGACGGGACAGGGATTCTATGGCTACACCTTC
.	TRBD2	TRBV6-1	TRBJ2-1	CASSGLAGGSGEQFF	TGTGCCAGCAGTGGACTAGCGGGGGGGTCAGGTGAGCAGTTCTTC
once	.	TRBV5-6	TRBJ1-1	CASSLGGHGRAEAFF	TGTGCCAGCAGCTTGGGCGGGCATGGGAGGGCTGAAGCTTTCTTT
.	.	TRBV7-2	TRBJ2-3	CASSFGGVDTQYF	TGTGCCAGCAGCTTTGGCGGGGTAGATACGCAGTATTTT
.	TRBD2	TRBV7-2	TRBJ2-3	CASSQGLAGDSDTQYF	TGTGCCAGCAGCCAGGGACTAGCGGGAGACTCCGATACGCAGTATTTT
.	TRBD2	TRBV18	TRBJ2-3	CASSPTSGSTDTQYF	TGTGCCAGCTCACCTACTAGCGGAAGCACAGATACGCAGTACTTT
few	.	TRBV4-2	TRBJ2-7	CASSQEPYEQYF	TGTGCCAGCAGCCAAGAGCCCTACGAGCAGTACTTC
.	.	TRBV7-9	TRBJ2-5	CASRSRDRPAETQYF	TGTGCCAGCAGATCTCGGGACCGACCAGCGGAGACCCAGTACTTC
.	.	TRBV25-1	TRBJ2-7	CASNEYDEQYF	TGTGCCAGCAACGAATACGACGAGCAGTACTTC
.	.	TRBV7-2	TRBJ2-5	CASSLDQGGGTQYF	TGTGCCAGCAGCTTAGATCAGGGTGGCGGGACCCAGTACTTC
.	.	TRBV15	TRBJ2-2	CATSRDGHGAGELFF	TGTGCCACCAGCAGAGATGGTCACGGGGCCGGGGAGCTGTTTTTT
.	TRBD2	TRBV7-6	TRBJ2-3	CASSYGTSGRAADTQYF	TGTGCCAGCAGCTACGGGACTAGCGGGAGGGCCGCAGATACGCAGTATTTT
few	TRBD1	TRBV29-1	TRBJ2-5	CSVEDRTHQETQYF	TGCAGCGTCGAGGACAGGACGCACCAAGAGACCCAGTACTTC
.	.	TRBV7-2	TRBJ1-5	CASSQRVQPQHF	TGTGCCAGCAGCCAAAGGGTTCAGCCCCAGCATTTT
.	.	TRBV11-2	TRBJ2-2	CASSFIRGELFF	TGTGCCAGCAGCTTCATTCGCGGGGAGCTGTTTTTT
few	.	TRBV25-1	TRBJ1-1	CASSERTESYTEAFF	TGTGCCAGCAGTGAAAGGACAGAGAGTTACACTGAAGCTTTCTTT
.	TRBD1	TRBV29-1	TRBJ1-2	CSAESDREGYTF	TGCAGCGCCGAAAGTGACAGGGAAGGCTACACCTTC
few	TRBD2	TRBV19	TRBJ2-2	CASSREASGAFTGELFF	TGTGCCAGTAGTAGAGAGGCTAGCGGAGCTTTCACCGGGGAGCTGTTTTTT
.	.	TRBV7-8	TRBJ1-1	CASREVPTEAFF	TGTGCCAGCAGAGAGGTTCCCACTGAAGCTTTCTTT
.	.	TRBV29-1	TRBJ2-7	CSVYLAYEQYF	TGCAGCGTTTACCTAGCCTACGAGCAGTACTTC
.	.	TRBV30	TRBJ1-2	CAWSTGSVWGYTF	TGTGCCTGGAGCACAGGGTCTGTATGGGGCTACACCTTC
.	.	TRBV30	TRBJ1-2	CAWSVNVANYGYTF	TGTGCCTGGAGTGTAAACGTAGCTAACTATGGCTACACCTTC
.	.	TRBV5-1	TRBJ2-3	CASSFSPAGSADTQYF	TGCGCCAGCAGTTTTTCCCCAGCGGGTTCCGCAGATACGCAGTATTTT
.	TRBD1	TRBV7-9	TRBJ1-5	CASSLGWGTDNQPQHF	TGTGCCAGCAGCTTAGGGTGGGGGACAGACAATCAGCCCCAGCATTTT
.	.	TRBV7-3	TRBJ1-1	CASSPRGDTEAFF	TGTGCCAGCAGCCCGAGGGGGGACACTGAAGCTTTCTTT
few	TRBD1	TRBV7-2	TRBJ1-1	CASSLDRGNTEAFF	TGTGCCAGCAGCTTGGACAGGGGCAACACTGAAGCTTTCTTT
.	.	TRBV29-1	TRBJ1-4	CSVTGLGNEKLFF	TGCAGCGTTACCGGGCTTGGTAATGAAAAACTGTTTTTT
.	.	TRBV4-3	TRBJ2-5	CASSRRWTYQETQYF	TGCGCCAGCAGCCGCCGCTGGACGTACCAAGAGACCCAGTACTTC
.	TRBD2	TRBV5-1	TRBJ2-1	CASSLSGNPNEQFF	TGCGCCAGCAGCTTGAGCGGGAATCCCAATGAGCAGTTCTTC
.	.	TRBV4-1	TRBJ1-2	CASSGQVDRGYTF	TGCGCCAGCAGCGGCCAGGTCGACCGGGGCTACACCTTC
.	TRBD1	TRBV5-6	TRBJ2-5	CASSPDRGQETQYF	TGTGCCAGCAGCCCGGACAGGGGACAAGAGACCCAGTACTTC
few	TRBD1	TRBV7-8	TRBJ1-6	CASSFGQAQLSPLHF	TGTGCCAGCAGCTTTGGACAGGCCCAGTTGTCACCCCTCCACTTT
once	.	TRBV4-1	TRBJ1-5	CASSQDHGTRQPQHF	TGCGCCAGCAGCCAAGATCACGGGACTCGTCAGCCCCAGCATTTT
.	TRBD2	TRBV29-1	TRBJ2-7	CSVQPGLAGAYEQYF	TGCAGCGTACAACCGGGACTAGCGGGGGCCTACGAGCAGTACTTC
few	.	TRBV28	TRBJ1-3	CASRGSGNTIYF	TGTGCCAGCAGGGGTTCTGGAAACACCATATATTTT
.	TRBD2	TRBV10-2	TRBJ2-3	CASSESRLAGNTDTQYF	TGCGCCAGCAGTGAGTCTCGGCTAGCGGGAAACACAGATACGCAGTATTTT
.	.	TRBV11-3	TRBJ2-7	CASSLNMNSYEQYF	TGTGCCAGCAGCTTAAACATGAACTCCTACGAGCAGTACTTC
.	TRBD1	TRBV30	TRBJ1-1	CAWIPGTGENTEAFF	TGTGCCTGGATCCCCGGGACAGGGGAGAACACTGAAGCTTTCTTT